What follows are 13 T cell receptor beta chains derived from one specimen sequenced in a study of blood T cell repertoires in COVID-19. Sequencing used immunoSEQ multiplex PCR; TCRdb keeps in-frame clones, though not all of them. The sample holds fewer than 250,000 clones; approximately 85% are singletons and the top ten take around 0.97%. The sample comprised peripheral blood. The origin of the receptors is a man between 35 and 55 years old with acute or convalescent COVID-19.

The V call is TRBV11-2, the J call TRBJ2-5; a weak D match, TRBD2 (5 bases). Trimming cost V 5 bases and J 0 bases, with 7 bases left between them. Looked up from germline, CDR1 is SGHAT and CDR2 is FQNNGV. This CDR3 region has 13 residues. For the CDR3, the DNA is TGTGCCAGCAGCCCGGGGTACCAAGAGACCCAGTACTTC. Protein product: CASSPGYQETQYF.

Worth noting for this clone: Other DNA sequences in the same sample also yield this CDR3. V usage is TRBV4-3 and J usage is TRBJ2-7, with D possibly matching TRBD1 (6 bases). V lost 1 base, J lost 4 bases, and 11 bases lay in between. This CDR3 region has 14 residues. Per the germline V gene, CDR1 is LGHNA and CDR2 is YSLEER. CDR3 amino acids: CASSQGTGPYEQYF. Here the CDR3 DNA reads TGCGCCAGCAGCCAAGGAACAGGGCCGTACGAGCAGTACTTC.

The chain combines TRBV10-1 with TRBJ1-3; a possible D gene is TRBD1 (5 bases). The CDR3 consists of 13 residues. Looked up from germline, CDR1 is WNHNN and CDR2 is SYGVQD (reference sequence). Trimming cost V 6 bases and J 4 bases, with 10 bases left between them. CDR3 coding DNA: TGCGCCAGCAGCAGGGCACTCGGAAACACCATATATTTT. Its protein product is CASSRALGNTIYF.

V usage is TRBV5-4 and J usage is TRBJ1-1; D is uncertain. CDR3 length: 16 amino acids. Germline V gene data show CDR1 as SGHNT and CDR2 as YYREEE (reference sequence). The germline V and J ends were trimmed by 3 bases and 1 base, with 16 bases remaining between them. The CDR3 coding sequence is TGTGCCAGCAGCTCGAGGGTGGGTGGGTGGAACACTGAAGCTTTCTTT. It codes for CASSSRVGGWNTEAFF.

The chain has TRBV7-9 and TRBJ2-5; 7 bases are a match to TRBD1. This CDR3 is 14 amino acids long. In germline, CDR1 is SEHNR, CDR2 FQNEAQ (reference sequence). V lost 6 bases to trimming and J lost 5 bases; unmatched junction nucleotides: 9. The CDR3 loop is CASSHDRDPETQYF. In DNA, the CDR3 is TGTGCCAGCAGTCATGACAGGGACCCTGAGACCCAGTACTTC.

This chain uses TRBV9 with TRBJ1-1; TRBD1 is a possible D gene (5 bases). Between the trimmed V and J ends, which lost 0 bases and 2 bases, there was a span of 11 bases. The CDR3 consists of 15 residues. Germline CDR1 reads SGDLS; CDR2 reads YYNGEE. DNA of the CDR3: TGTGCCAGCAGCGTAGCTGGGGGGGGAAACACTGAAGCTTTCTTT. Encoded protein: CASSVAGGGNTEAFF.

This clone was observed a few times. V gene TRBV12-3 or TRBV12-4 combines with J gene TRBJ1-3, with TRBD1 identical over 10 bases. With 8 bases clipped from V and 8 bases from J, the junction kept 0 bases outside the gene matches. The CDR3 consists of 11 residues. CDR3 protein: CASGQGDTIYF. DNA for the CDR3: TGTGCCAGCGGACAGGGGGACACCATATATTTT.

V and J are TRBV5-6 and TRBJ1-1; D is uncertain. The germline gives CDR1 SGHDT, CDR2 YYEEEE. The V and J ends lost 0 bases and 4 bases respectively, with 13 bases between them. CDR3 length: 15 residues. Written as DNA, the CDR3 is TGTGCCAGCAGCTTGGATCTCCTATCAGGCACTGAAGCTTTCTTT. Translating it yields CASSLDLLSGTEAFF.

J is TRBJ1-1 and V is TRBV14, with D maybe TRBD1 (6 bases). This CDR3 has 15 amino acids. Per the germline V gene, CDR1 is SGHDN and CDR2 is FVKESK. V lost 0 bases and J lost 0, with 8 bases in between. CDR3: CASSQDQGMNTEAFF. Written as DNA, the CDR3 is TGTGCCAGCAGCCAAGATCAGGGGATGAACACTGAAGCTTTCTTT.

This sequence joins TRBV11-3 and TRBJ2-3, with D maybe TRBD1 (5 bases). Trimming pared 2 bases from V and 4 bases from J, leaving 10 bases between. The CDR3 loop spans 14 amino acids. Germline V gene data show CDR1 as SGHNT and CDR2 as YENEEA. The CDR3 DNA reads TGTGCCAGCAGCTTATACAGGAACGCAGATACGCAGTATTTT. Its protein is CASSLYRNADTQYF. Looking up the rest from reference TRBV11-3 and TRBJ2-3 gives the full variable domain: EAGVVQSPRYKIIEKKQPVAFWCNPISGHNTLYWYLQNLGQGPELLIRYENEEAVDDSQLPKDRFSAERLKGVDSTLKIQPAELGDSAVYLCASSLYRNADTQYFGPGTRLTVL.

This clone was recorded a few times. The chain carries TRBV2 and TRBJ2-1; perhaps TRBD2 as D (6 bases). CDR3 length equals 13 residues. Germline V gene data show CDR1 as SNHLY and CDR2 as FYNNEI. The V end was cut by 6 bases, the J end by 14 bases, with 20 bases between. This CDR3 reads CASRWSRDGEEFF. The CDR3 DNA reads TGTGCCAGCAGATGGAGTAGGGACGGGGAGGAGTTCTTC.

J is TRBJ2-7 and V is TRBV6-1; 12 bases are shared with TRBD2. With V trimmed by 0 bases and J by 6 bases, 9 bases remained unmatched. Germline loops: CDR1 MNHNS, CDR2 SASEGT. CDR3 length: 17 residues. The CDR3 here is CASSEALGLAGIAEQYF. In nucleotides, the CDR3 is TGTGCCAGCAGTGAAGCCCTTGGACTAGCGGGGATAGCCGAGCAGTACTTC.

As to this clone: This may stem from a read error, because a much larger clone lies one nucleotide away. This sample includes further DNA sequences coding for the same CDR3. V usage is TRBV28 and J usage is TRBJ1-2; a weak D match, TRBD1 (6 bases). The CDR3 sequence is 12 residues long. Trimming removed 2 bases from V and 5 bases from J, with 6 bases in between. Germline V gene data show CDR1 as MDHEN and CDR2 as SYDVKM. CDR3 protein: CASSLQGYGYTF. The CDR3, as DNA: TGTGCCAGCAGTTTACAGGGGTATGGCTACACCTTC.